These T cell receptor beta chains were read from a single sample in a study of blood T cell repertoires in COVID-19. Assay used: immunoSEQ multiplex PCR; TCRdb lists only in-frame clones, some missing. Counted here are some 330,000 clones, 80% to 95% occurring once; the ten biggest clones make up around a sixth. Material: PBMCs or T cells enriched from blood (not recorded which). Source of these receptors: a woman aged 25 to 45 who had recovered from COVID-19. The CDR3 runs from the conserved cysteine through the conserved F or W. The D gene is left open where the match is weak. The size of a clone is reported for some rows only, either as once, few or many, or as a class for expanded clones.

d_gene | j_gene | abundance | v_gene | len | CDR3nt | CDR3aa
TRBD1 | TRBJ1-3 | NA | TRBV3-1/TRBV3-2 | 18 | TGTGCCAGCAGCCCGAAGGGACAGGGGGAAATGAAGTCGGACACCATATATTTT | CASSPKGQGEMKSDTIYF
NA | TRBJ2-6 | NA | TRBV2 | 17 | TGTGCCAGCACTGAGGGCAGGGTTTCTCCTGGGGCCAACGTCCTGACTTTC | CASTEGRVSPGANVLTF
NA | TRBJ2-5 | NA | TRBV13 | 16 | TGTGCCAGCAGCTTAGTTGGCGGGGTCGAGGAAGAGACCCAGTACTTC | CASSLVGGVEEETQYF
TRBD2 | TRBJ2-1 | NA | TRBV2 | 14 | TGTGCCAGCAGTGATTTAGCGGGAGGTTTTGAGCAGTTCTTC | CASSDLAGGFEQFF
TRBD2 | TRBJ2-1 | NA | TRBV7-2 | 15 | TGTGCCAGCAGCTTAGTACGGCTAGCGGGGAATGAGCAGTTCTTC | CASSLVRLAGNEQFF
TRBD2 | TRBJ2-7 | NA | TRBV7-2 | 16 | TGTGCCAGCAGCTCCACCAGTTACGGGGGGAGCCACGAGCAGTACTTC | CASSSTSYGGSHEQYF
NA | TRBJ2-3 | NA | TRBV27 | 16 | TGTGCCAGCAGTTTGGGGGCGGGAGTTCGGACAGATACGCAGTATTTT | CASSLGAGVRTDTQYF
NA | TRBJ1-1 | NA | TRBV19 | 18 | TGTGCCAGTAGTATCATACGGGGATTTAAGAATTTGAACACTGAAGCTTTCTTT | CASSIIRGFKNLNTEAFF
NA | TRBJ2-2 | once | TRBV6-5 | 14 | TGTGCCAGCTCAAGCGGCGGACGGACCGGGGAGCTGTTTTTT | CASSSGGRTGELFF
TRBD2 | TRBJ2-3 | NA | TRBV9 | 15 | TGTGCCAGCAGCGTGGGGACTAGCGGAACAGATACGCAGTATTTT | CASSVGTSGTDTQYF
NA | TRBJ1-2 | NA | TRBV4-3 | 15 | TGCGCCAGCAGCCAAGATATAGGGAGCCCCTATGGCTACACCTTC | CASSQDIGSPYGYTF
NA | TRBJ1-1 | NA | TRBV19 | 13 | TGTGCCAGTAGTTACAGGGTAGGCACTGAAGCTTTCTTT | CASSYRVGTEAFF
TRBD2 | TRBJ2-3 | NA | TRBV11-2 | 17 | TGTGCCAGCAGCTCACCCCTCCTCCGGGGGGAGGTAGATACGCAGTATTTT | CASSSPLLRGEVDTQYF
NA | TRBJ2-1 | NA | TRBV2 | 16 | TGTGCCAGCAGTGAACCAAACGGGGGATCCTACAATGAGCAGTTCTTC | CASSEPNGGSYNEQFF
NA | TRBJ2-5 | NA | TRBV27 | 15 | TGTGCCAGCAGTTTAGAGGTCTCCACTAGTGAGACCCAGTACTTC | CASSLEVSTSETQYF
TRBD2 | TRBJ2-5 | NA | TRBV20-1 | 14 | TGCAGTGCTAGTCTACTAGTTGGGGAGGGGACCCAGTACTTC | CSASLLVGEGTQYF
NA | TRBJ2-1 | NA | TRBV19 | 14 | TGTGCCAGTAGTATAAGGGAGGGGGTGAATGAGCAGTTCTTC | CASSIREGVNEQFF
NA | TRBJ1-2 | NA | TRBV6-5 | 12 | TGTGCCAGCAGTTCCCCGGACAGCAGGTACACCTTC | CASSSPDSRYTF
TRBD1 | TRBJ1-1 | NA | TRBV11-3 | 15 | TGTGCCAGCAGCCCCGGGACAGGGGGAGACACTGAAGCTTTCTTT | CASSPGTGGDTEAFF
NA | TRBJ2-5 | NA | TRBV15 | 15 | TGTGCCACCAGCAGAGGGGACGGGAGACAAGAGACCCAGTACTTC | CATSRGDGRQETQYF
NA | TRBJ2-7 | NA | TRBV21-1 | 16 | TGTGCCAGCAGCAACCCCAGGGGGACAGGGGTACACGAGCAGTACTTC | CASSNPRGTGVHEQYF
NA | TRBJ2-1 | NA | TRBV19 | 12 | TGTGCCAGTAGTTTGGGCCTCAATGAGCAGTTCTTC | CASSLGLNEQFF
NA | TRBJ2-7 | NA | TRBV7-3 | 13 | TGTGCCAGCAGCCAGGACAGAAACTACGAGCAGTACTTC | CASSQDRNYEQYF
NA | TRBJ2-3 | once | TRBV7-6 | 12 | TGTGCCAGCAGCCCTAGCACAGATACGCAGTATTTT | CASSPSTDTQYF
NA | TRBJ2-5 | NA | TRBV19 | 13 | TGTGCCAGTAGCAAAGGGGGTCTTCAGACCCAGTACTTC | CASSKGGLQTQYF
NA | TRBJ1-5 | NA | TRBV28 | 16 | TGTGCCAGCCGGTCACTCAAACAGGGTGCCTCTCAGCCCCAGCATTTT | CASRSLKQGASQPQHF
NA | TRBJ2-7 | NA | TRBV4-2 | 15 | TGTGCCAGCAGCCAAGATCTACAGTCGACCTACGAGCAGTACTTC | CASSQDLQSTYEQYF